The entry that follows covers one TCR beta chain sequence. There is no known antigen for this receptor. HCMV-specific IgG was detected in serum with a commercial ELISA kit to determine HCMV serostatus. Peripheral blood mononuclear cells were isolated from blood by Ficoll density gradient centrifugation. The sample comes from a study of T cells expressing NK-cell markers (dated by TCRdb to about 2020). Looking at the study overall: In sorted CD3+CD56+NKG2C+, CD3+CD56+NKG2C- and CD3+CD56-NKG2C+ T-cell subsets from several donors, TCR beta-chain repertoires were profiled. The eight sequenced donors were randomly selected healthy volunteers, three men and five women. Libraries were sequenced as 2 x 150 bp reads on Illumina HiSeq 2000/2500, MiSeq or NextSeq. Among the eight sequenced donors, only one was HCMV-seronegative, while the other seven were HCMV-seropositive. General findings and caveats noted by the study authors: Whether the expanded NKG2C-expressing T cell clones were specific for HCMV antigens remained unclear. Those dominant clonotypes were again the most abundant among CD3+CD56-NKG2C+ cells in a few donors, at roughly 28.3-65%. In roughly 6 donors, the dominant CD3+CD56+NKG2C+ clonotypes ranked among the top 10 CD8+ clonotypes, making up roughly 1.0-7.5% of CD8+ T cells.

Counted from cysteine to phenylalanine, this CDR3 has 14 amino acids. No DNA was logged. The instrument was an Illumina HiSeq 2000. TCR beta cDNA libraries were prepared using 5'RACE template switching, which introduced a universal primer site and unique molecular identifiers. cDNA synthesis was primed from the TCR beta constant segment and was followed by two successive PCR amplification steps. For the original study's pipeline: MIGEC was used to demultiplex reads and group the reads by UMI, and MiTCR was used to assemble and quantify clonotypes. To exclude erroneous sequences, any TCR cDNA sequence not supported by at least two reads was discarded. The tcR package was used for downstream repertoire analysis, and clonotypes were matched across fractions by CDR3 nucleotide sequence plus V segment. VDJmatch was used to annotate antigen specificity against VDJdb, with one amino acid substitution allowed in CDR3. After TCRdb reprocessed the reads, each CDR3 protein sequence was kept as one row, without DNA. None of the V and J calls come from the authors' own analysis; TCRdb made them. The sample has 400,000 to 550,000 distinct CDR3 sequences on record. Jointly, the top ten make up roughly 7.2% of the sample.

Material: blood T cells: a sorted CD56 or NKG2C T cell subset, CD4+ or CD8+ T cells, or bulk PBMC T cells (not recorded which). The sequence links TRBV12-3 or TRBV12-4 to TRBJ1-1; TCRdb returns TRBD1, unconfirmable since there is no DNA. The clonotype was recovered from a woman aged 18 to 69 in good health. The CDR3 is CASGTERMNTEAFF.